This is a list of T cell receptor beta chains from one sample in a study of T-cell memory formation after mild COVID-19. TCRdb independently ran MiXCR on the 5' RACE reads; one entry per CDR3 protein. The profile shows approximately 560,000 distinct CDR3 sequences, roughly 17% of them singletons. The specimen was PBMCs or a T cell subset sorted from them (not recorded which). Receptors were obtained from an adult woman who had mild COVID-19 (a few samples of this study predate the infection). Cell type and time point are not known. CDR3s include the opening cysteine and the closing phenylalanine or tryptophan. The D gene is left open where the match is weak. Not all rows give a size; the values are once, few, many and, for expanded clones, a class.

CASSLNPALSYEQYF,TGTGCCAGCAGCTTGAACCCAGCTCTCTCCTACGAGCAGTACTTC,.,TRBJ2-7,TRBV7-2,few
CASSVGTIYEQYF,TGTGCCAGCAGTGTCGGGACTATTTACGAGCAGTACTTC,TRBD2,TRBJ2-7,TRBV12-3/TRBV12-4,.
CASMDGAASYEQYF,TGCGCCAGCATGGACGGAGCGGCCTCCTACGAGCAGTACTTC,.,TRBJ2-7,TRBV5-1,few
CASSQGPGRDYNEQFF,TGCGCCAGCAGCCAAGGTCCGGGACGGGACTACAATGAGCAGTTCTTC,.,TRBJ2-1,TRBV4-1,.
CASSLKGLGGNTIYF,TGTGCCAGCAGTTTGAAGGGGCTCGGTGGAAACACCATATATTTT,.,TRBJ1-3,TRBV12-3/TRBV12-4,.
CATSEGLGEKLFF,TGTGCCACCAGTGAGGGGTTGGGCGAAAAACTGTTTTTT,.,TRBJ1-4,TRBV24-1,few
CASSQVTGFLSGAYEQYF,TGTGCCAGCAGCCAAGTGACAGGATTTCTCTCCGGGGCCTACGAGCAGTACTTC,.,TRBJ2-7,TRBV14,.
CASSLGPSHNEQFF,TGCGCCAGCAGCTTGGGACCCTCTCACAATGAGCAGTTCTTC,.,TRBJ2-1,TRBV5-1,.
CASSIGGPTWGDEQYF,TGTGCCAGTAGTATCGGCGGCCCAACATGGGGGGACGAGCAGTACTTC,.,TRBJ2-7,TRBV19,.
CASSFSTAGLAIGETQYF,TGTGCCAGCAGTTTTTCAACAGCTGGACTAGCGATAGGAGAGACCCAGTACTTC,TRBD2,TRBJ2-5,TRBV6-5,.
CAISEDGSGYGYTF,TGTGCCATCAGTGAAGACGGATCCGGCTATGGCTACACCTTC,.,TRBJ1-2,TRBV10-3,.
CASSLGTGGKDTQYF,TGCGCCAGCAGCTTAGGGACAGGGGGCAAGGATACGCAGTATTTT,TRBD1,TRBJ2-3,TRBV5-1,few
CASSPRQGSIQYF,TGTGCCAGCAGCCCGCGACAGGGTTCCATTCAGTACTTC,TRBD1,TRBJ2-4,TRBV7-2,few
CASSDRHPSGELFF,TGTGCCAGCAGCGACAGACACCCTTCTGGGGAGCTGTTTTTT,.,TRBJ2-2,TRBV9,few
CASSRLGGLQYF,TGTGCCAGCAGCCGCCTAGGGGGGCTGCAGTATTTT,.,TRBJ2-3,TRBV11-2,.
CASSQGLGGYTF,TGCGCCAGCAGCCAAGGGTTGGGTGGCTACACCTTC,.,TRBJ1-2,TRBV4-1,few
CASSPYTRGRILGTEAFF,TGTGCCAGCAGTCCCTACACCAGGGGGCGGATCTTGGGCACTGAAGCTTTCTTT,TRBD1,TRBJ1-1,TRBV12-3/TRBV12-4,.